Presented here are 5 T cell receptor beta chains from one specimen sequenced in a study of T cells in localized non-small cell lung cancer. The table came from immunoSEQ multiplex PCR; TCRdb's copy has only in-frame clones and leaves some out. The sample holds some 28,000 clones, around 90% seen once. Sequencing was performed on peripheral blood, taken before any cancer treatment. Receptors were obtained from a woman aged 18 to 50 with stage I lung adenocarcinoma.

This chain's CDR3 is CASSYTGTSNEQFF. In DNA, the CDR3 is TGTGCCAGCAGTTACACCGGGACATCCAATGAGCAGTTCTTC. This chain connects TRBV6-6 to TRBJ2-1; maybe TRBD1 (6 bases). Between the trimmed V and J ends, which lost 2 bases and 6 bases, there was a span of 11 bases. Germline CDR1 reads MNHNY; CDR2 reads SVGAGI (reference sequence). This CDR3 is 14 amino acids long.

About this clone: Other DNA sequences of this sample code for an identical CDR3. The chain links TRBV7-9 to TRBJ1-4, with TRBD1 matching 9 bases. The CDR3 is made up of 14 amino acids. Germline V lookup: CDR1 SEHNR, CDR2 FQNEAQ (reference sequence). J lost 8 bases, V lost 0 bases, and 1 base had no gene match. The CDR3 DNA follows: TGTGCCAGCAGCTTAGCGGACAGGGGCGAAAAACTGTTTTTT. This translates into CASSLADRGEKLFF.

The chain recombines TRBV4-1 with TRBJ1-2; unclear D gene. Germline CDR1 and CDR2: MGHRA and YSYEKL. The CDR3 covers 14 residues. V lost 3 bases to trimming and J lost 4 bases, with 12 bases between them. The CDR3, as DNA: TGCGCCAGCAGCCAGGGTCTCACCCCCTATGGCTACACCTTC. It specifies CASSQGLTPYGYTF.

The rearrangement joins TRBV9 to TRBJ2-3; 7 positions match TRBD2. With V trimmed by 2 bases and J by 6 bases, 6 bases remained unmatched. The CDR3 is 14 residues long. Per germline, CDR1 SGDLS and CDR2 YYNGEE. CDR3: CASSVGGSQDTQYF. The CDR3 nucleotides are TGTGCCAGCAGCGTGGGAGGGAGTCAGGATACGCAGTATTTT.

DNA of the CDR3: TGTGCCAGCATAGAGGGGGGACCGAACACTGAAGCTTTCTTT. Residues: CASIEGGPNTEAFF. The V and J genes are TRBV21-1 and TRBJ1-1. TRBV21-1 is listed as a pseudogene. This CDR3 region has 14 residues.